Listed below are T cell receptor beta chains from one sample, sequenced in a study of blood T cell dynamics during melanoma immunotherapy. Measured with immunoSEQ multiplex PCR; TCRdb has only the in-frame clones, and not every one. The sample consists of about 7,600 clones, about 85% of them appearing once. The input for sequencing was blood, taken from a patient treated with checkpoint blockade. The origin of the receptors is a human donor with melanoma. The conserved cysteine and the conserved F or W are not part of the CDR3 here. A D gene is named only where the DNA matches it firmly.

V gene	D gene	J gene	CDR3 protein
TRBV2	-	TRBJ2-7	ASSASAYEQY
TRBV5-1	-	TRBJ1-1	ASSSEGPNTEAF
TRBV27	-	-	ASSYSFAGNEQY
TRBV10-1	-	TRBJ1-1	ASSEFHDGLNTEAF
TRBV5-1	-	TRBJ2-3	ASSLDGGPGTQY
TRBV19	-	TRBJ1-1	ASSSYMNTEAF
TRBV19	-	TRBJ1-2	ASTPGGGASLGGYT
TRBV9	-	TRBJ2-1	ASSVASTGTYNEQF
TRBV2	-	TRBJ2-2	ASSDEPRTTGELF
TRBV23-1	-	TRBJ2-6	ASSQAHRSGVLT
TRBV9	TRBD2	TRBJ2-1	ASSASGRAGNEQF
TRBV19	-	TRBJ1-3	ASSIRRGQRSGNTIY
TRBV14	-	TRBJ2-7	ASSPVGDNTYEQY